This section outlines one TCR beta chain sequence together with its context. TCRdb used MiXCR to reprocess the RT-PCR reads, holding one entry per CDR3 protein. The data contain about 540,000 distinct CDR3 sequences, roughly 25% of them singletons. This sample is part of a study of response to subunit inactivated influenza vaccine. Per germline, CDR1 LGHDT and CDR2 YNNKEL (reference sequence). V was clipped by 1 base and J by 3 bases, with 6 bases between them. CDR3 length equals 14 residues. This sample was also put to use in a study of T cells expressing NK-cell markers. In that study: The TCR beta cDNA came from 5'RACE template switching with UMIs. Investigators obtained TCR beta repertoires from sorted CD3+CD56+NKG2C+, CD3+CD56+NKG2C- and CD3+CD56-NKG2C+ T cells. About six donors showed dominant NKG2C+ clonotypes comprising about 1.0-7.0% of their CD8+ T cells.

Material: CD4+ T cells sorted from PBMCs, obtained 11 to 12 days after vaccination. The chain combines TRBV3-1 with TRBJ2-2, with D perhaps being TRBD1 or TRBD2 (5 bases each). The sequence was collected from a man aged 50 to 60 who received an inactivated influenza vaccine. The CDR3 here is CASSQGGYTGELFF. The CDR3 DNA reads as TGTGCCAGCAGCCAAGGGGGGTACACCGGGGAGCTGTTTTTT.